Shown below are 6 T cell receptor beta chains from a single sample sequenced in a study of blood T cell repertoires in COVID-19. TCRdb's copy holds only in-frame clones and misses some; the assay was immunoSEQ multiplex PCR. Of roughly 100,000 clones detected, about four fifths appear once; the ten largest clones hold more than 30%. Input material: peripheral blood. These TCRs come from an older man with acute or convalescent COVID-19.

This clone was seen a single time. The chain carries TRBV7-6 and TRBJ2-1; TRBD2 agrees at 10 bases. Germline V gene data show CDR1 as SGHVS and CDR2 as FNYEAQ. The CDR3 covers 17 residues. V shed 3 bases, J shed 0 bases, and the junction held 5 bases outside the gene matches. CDR3 protein: CASSFQIAGGSYNEQFF. The CDR3, as DNA: TGTGCCAGCAGCTTTCAAATAGCGGGAGGCTCCTACAATGAGCAGTTCTTC.

The rearrangement joins TRBV11-2 to TRBJ2-3, with 7 bases aligning to TRBD2. The CDR3 sequence is 15 residues long. The germline CDR1 and CDR2 sequences are SGHAT and FQNNGV. With 2 bases clipped from V and 9 bases from J, the junction kept 11 bases outside the gene matches. This CDR3 reads CASSLRGSPAETQYF. The CDR3 region has the DNA TGTGCCAGCAGCTTACGCGGGAGCCCGGCGGAGACGCAGTATTTT.

The chain carries TRBV5-1 and TRBJ1-1, with 8 bases matching TRBD1. The CDR3 extends over 13 amino acids. Germline CDR1 SGHRS, CDR2 YFSETQ. After removal of 4 bases from V and 5 bases from J, the junction contained 4 bases not matched to a gene. The CDR3 is CASSITGGTEAFF. CDR3 coding DNA: TGCGCCAGCAGCATTACAGGGGGAACTGAAGCTTTCTTT.

The chain combines TRBV9 with TRBJ2-2; D is ambiguous. V lost 4 bases and J 5 bases, leaving 6 bases between the germline ends. In germline, CDR1 is SGDLS, CDR2 YYNGEE. This CDR3 is built from 12 residues. The CDR3 DNA reads as TGTGCCAGCAGCTTTATAACCGGGGAGCTGTTTTTT. It is translated as CASSFITGELFF.

The rearrangement links TRBV6-2 or TRBV6-3 to TRBJ1-2; 9 bases line up with TRBD1. V dropped 6 bases and J dropped 4; count of bases not matched to a gene: 9. Germline CDR1 reads MNHEY; CDR2 reads SVGEGT. This CDR3 comprises 15 residues. CDR3: CASRPPGTGSYGYTF. The CDR3 nucleotides are TGTGCCAGCAGGCCTCCCGGGACAGGGAGCTATGGCTACACCTTC.

This clone was observed a handful of times. The chain combines TRBV5-1 with TRBJ1-5; tentatively, D is TRBD1 (5 bases). This CDR3 comprises 13 residues. V was clipped by 5 bases and J by 0 bases, with 6 bases between them. Germline loops: CDR1 SGHRS, CDR2 YFSETQ. The CDR3 reads CASRGDSNQPQHF. CDR3 in DNA: TGCGCCAGCAGAGGGGATAGCAATCAGCCCCAGCATTTT.